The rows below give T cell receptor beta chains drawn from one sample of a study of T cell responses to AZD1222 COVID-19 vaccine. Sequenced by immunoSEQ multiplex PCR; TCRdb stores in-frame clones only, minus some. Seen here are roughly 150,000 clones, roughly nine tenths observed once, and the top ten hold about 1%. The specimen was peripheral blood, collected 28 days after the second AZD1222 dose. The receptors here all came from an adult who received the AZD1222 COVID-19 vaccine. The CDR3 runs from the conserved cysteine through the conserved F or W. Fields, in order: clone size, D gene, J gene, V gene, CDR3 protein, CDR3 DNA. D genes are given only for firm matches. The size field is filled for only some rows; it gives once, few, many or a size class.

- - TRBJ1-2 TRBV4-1 CASSQDPGFGYTF TGCGCCAGCAGCCAGGACCCAGGGTTTGGCTACACCTTC
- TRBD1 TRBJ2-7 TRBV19 CASSMTGRSYEQYF TGTGCCAGTAGTATGACAGGGCGCTCCTACGAGCAGTACTTC
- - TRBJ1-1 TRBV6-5 CASKGIRNTEAFF TGTGCCAGCAAGGGTATCCGGAACACTGAAGCTTTCTTT
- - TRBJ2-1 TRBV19 CASMWGDNEQFF TGTGCCAGTATGTGGGGGGACAATGAGCAGTTCTTC
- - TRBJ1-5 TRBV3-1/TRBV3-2 CASSSGFSNQPQHF TGTGCCAGCAGTTCGGGGTTTAGCAATCAGCCCCAGCATTTT
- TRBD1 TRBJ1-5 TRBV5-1 CASSTGQGRNQPQHF TGCGCCAGCAGCACTGGACAGGGTCGGAATCAGCCCCAGCATTTT
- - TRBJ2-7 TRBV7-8 CASSFPFVTYEQYF TGTGCCAGCAGCTTTCCGTTCGTAACCTACGAGCAGTACTTC
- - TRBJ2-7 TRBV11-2 CASSSLGGPNPYEQYF TGTGCCAGCAGCTCCTTGGGGGGGCCCAACCCCTACGAGCAGTACTTC
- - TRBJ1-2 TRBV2 CASSETTIGYTF TGTGCCAGCAGTGAAACGACCATAGGCTACACCTTC
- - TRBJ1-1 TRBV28 CASSPMGNTEAFF TGTGCCAGCAGCCCGATGGGGAACACTGAAGCTTTCTTT
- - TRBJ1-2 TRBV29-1 CSVLSEGKANYGYTF TGCAGCGTCCTAAGTGAAGGGAAAGCTAACTATGGCTACACCTTC
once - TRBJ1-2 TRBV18 CASSAGTRYGYTF TGTGCCAGCTCGGCCGGGACACGTTATGGCTACACCTTC
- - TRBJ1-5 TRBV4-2 CASSQDRWTNQPQHF TGTGCCAGCAGCCAAGACCGATGGACGAATCAGCCCCAGCATTTT
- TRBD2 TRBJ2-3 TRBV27 CASRPEGGGHGTDTQYF TGTGCCAGCAGACCTGAGGGCGGGGGGCATGGAACAGATACGCAGTATTTT
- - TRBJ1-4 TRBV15 CATSRDGGPNEKLFF TGTGCCACCAGCAGAGATGGGGGACCTAATGAAAAACTGTTTTTT
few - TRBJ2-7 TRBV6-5 CASSLSTGVTYEQYF TGTGCCAGCAGCCTATCGACGGGGGTTACCTACGAGCAGTACTTC